This record covers a single T cell receptor (beta chain). What it recognizes is unknown. The assay was immunoSEQ multiplex PCR, and TCRdb's table has in-frame clones only and misses some. The table lists 85,000 to 100,000 clones, about 90% of them singletons. The sample originates from a study of graft-versus-host responses after intestinal transplantation. Overall study: Induction with anti-thymocyte globulin, then tacrolimus and steroids for roughly three years, was given to all recipients. General study findings and limits: Early post-transplant declines in HvG were associated with peak levels of circulating GvH clones. High graft-versus-host to host-versus-graft clonal ratios were seen in allografts of patients with graft-donor T cell macrochimerism. GvH clones surfaced in recipient marrow, some emerging earlier in ileum or blood.

CDR1 is GTSNPN, CDR2 SVGIG, per germline (reference sequence). This CDR3 is built from 15 residues. Trimming removed 4 bases from V and 0 bases from J; junction bases left unmatched: 5. Here the sequenced sample was unstimulated CD8+ T cells sorted from spleen or lymph node cells, taken before transplant. The clonotype originates from a human donor who was the organ donor for an intestinal transplant. The chain is built from TRBV30 and TRBJ2-7; 11 bases are shared with TRBD1. For the CDR3, the DNA is TGTGCCTGGACCCTGGGACAGGGGGGCTCCTACGAGCAGTACTTC. It codes for CAWTLGQGGSYEQYF.